The source of this T cell receptor beta chain is a study of beta chain features in type 1 diabetes. Overall study results and limits: All four CD4+ subsets of Type 1 diabetes patients contained TCRB CDR3s that were moderately but significantly shorter.

Per the germline V gene, CDR1 is GTSNPN and CDR2 is SVGIG (reference sequence). This CDR3 comprises 12 residues. Trimming left V 1 base short and J 7 bases short, with 10 bases between. The isolated RNA, all of it, was reverse transcribed, so expressed TCRB transcripts were what got sequenced. Sequenced by immunoSEQ multiplex PCR; TCRdb stores in-frame clones only, minus some. The sample holds hundreds of thousands of clones, about an eighth seen once. To note about this clone: The antigen is undetermined.

Sample: naive CD4+ T cells from blood. This rearrangement joins TRBV30 to TRBJ2-5, with a weak D call TRBD1 (6 bases). This receptor was taken from a man aged 18 to 35 with type 1 diabetes. Written as DNA, the CDR3 is TGTGCCTGGAGTGCTGGGGGCGGGACCCAGTACTTC. Translated, it gives CAWSAGGGTQYF.